The T cell receptor (beta chain) described here comes from a study of neurological immune-mediated disorders. The study's findings and limits: The greatest TCR clonal expansion occurred in HTLV-1-associated myelopathy and the least in multiple sclerosis, which fell below healthy controls. Private repertoires in all groups were suggested by the absence of shared CDR3 amino acid sequences among expanded clones across subjects.

This clonotype showed up many times. Its antigen is not identified. The cDNA was generated by 5'RACE with 10-nucleotide random UMIs. Each sequencing run yielded over 160 million TCR-beta sequences from 15-18 subjects. TCRdb re-analysed the 5' RACE reads in MiXCR, keeping a single row per CDR3 protein. The sample includes tens of thousands of distinct CDR3 sequences, around 10% of them seen just once. V dropped 5 bases and J dropped 4; count of bases not matched to a gene: 6. CDR1 SGHTA and CDR2 FQGTGA come from the germline V gene. The CDR3 sequence is 14 residues long. The V call is TRBV7-3, the J call TRBJ2-3; 7 nucleotides align to TRBD1. The material sequenced was PBMCs. The clonotype comes from a woman in her twenties or thirties with HTLV-1-associated myelopathy (HAM/TSP). The CDR3 sequence is CASSADRAPDTQYF. CDR3 nucleotide sequence: TGTGCCAGCAGCGCAGACAGGGCCCCAGATACGCAGTATTTT.